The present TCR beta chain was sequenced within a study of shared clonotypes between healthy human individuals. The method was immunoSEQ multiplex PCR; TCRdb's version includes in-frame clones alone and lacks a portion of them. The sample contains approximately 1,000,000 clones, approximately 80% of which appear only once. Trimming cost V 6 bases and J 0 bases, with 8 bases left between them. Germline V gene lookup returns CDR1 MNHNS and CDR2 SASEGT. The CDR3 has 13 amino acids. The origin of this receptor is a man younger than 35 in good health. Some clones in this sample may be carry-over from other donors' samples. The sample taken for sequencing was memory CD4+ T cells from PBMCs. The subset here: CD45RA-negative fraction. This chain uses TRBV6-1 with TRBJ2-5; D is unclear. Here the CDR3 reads CASRRTYQETQYF. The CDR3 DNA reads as TGTGCCAGCAGGCGGACGTACCAAGAGACCCAGTACTTC.